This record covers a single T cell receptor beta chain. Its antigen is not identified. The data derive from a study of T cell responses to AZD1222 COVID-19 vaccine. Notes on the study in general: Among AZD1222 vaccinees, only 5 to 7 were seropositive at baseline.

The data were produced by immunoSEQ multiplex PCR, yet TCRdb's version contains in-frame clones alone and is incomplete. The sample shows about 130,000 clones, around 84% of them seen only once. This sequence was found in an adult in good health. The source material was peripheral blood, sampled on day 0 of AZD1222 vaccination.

CDR3 sequence (DNA): TGTGCCAGCAGCCAAGATCGTACGGGGCTCGGCTACACCTTC. Its translation: CASSQDRTGLGYTF. This chain links TRBV4-2 with TRBJ1-2; D is perhaps TRBD1 (5 bases). V lost 0 bases to trimming and J lost 8 bases, with 13 bases between them. CDR3 length: 14 amino acids. Germline CDR1 is LGHNA and CDR2 is YNFKEQ.